This is a list of T cell receptor beta chains from one sample in a study of T-cell memory formation after mild COVID-19. Each CDR3 protein is one row after TCRdb ran MiXCR on the 5' RACE reads. The sample shows about 210,000 distinct CDR3 sequences, approximately 10% of them seen only once. Sequencing input: PBMCs or a T cell subset sorted from them (not recorded which). These TCRs come from a man between 18 and 35 years old who had mild COVID-19 (a few samples of this study predate the infection). Cell type and time point are not known. The CDR3 runs from the conserved cysteine through the conserved F or W. A D gene is named only where the DNA matches it firmly. The size of a clone is reported for some rows only, either as once, few or many, or as a class for expanded clones.

TRBJ2-5 - TRBV12-3/TRBV12-4 14 - CASSPGTEGETQYF TGTGCCAGCAGCCCCGGGACCGAGGGAGAGACCCAGTACTTC
TRBJ2-2 - TRBV7-2 15 few CASSSAGAPTGELFF TGTGCCAGCAGCTCGGCCGGGGCTCCAACCGGGGAGCTGTTTTTT
TRBJ2-3 TRBD1 TRBV28 16 few CASSFRRTGGTDTQYF TGTGCCAGCAGTTTCCGGAGGACAGGCGGGACAGATACGCAGTATTTT
TRBJ2-2 - TRBV7-2 16 few CASSPRGPTNTGELFF TGTGCCAGCAGCCCCCGGGGGCCTACGAACACCGGGGAGCTGTTTTTT
TRBJ1-2 - TRBV12-3/TRBV12-4 12 few CACNRGRHGYTF TGTGCCTGCAACCGGGGACGGCATGGCTACACCTTC
TRBJ2-1 TRBD2 TRBV7-9 12 many CASSFGLAGQFF TGTGCCAGCAGCTTCGGACTAGCGGGGCAGTTCTTC
TRBJ2-2 TRBD1 TRBV5-6 14 - CASSRGQGRRELFF TGTGCCAGCAGCCGCGGACAGGGGAGAAGGGAGCTGTTTTTT
TRBJ1-5 TRBD1 TRBV29-1 13 - CSVRTGGGQPQHF TGCAGCGTTCGTACAGGGGGAGGCCAGCCCCAGCATTTT
TRBJ2-7 - TRBV7-2 13 many CASSLVVGLEQYF TGTGCCAGCAGCTTAGTGGTAGGCCTCGAGCAGTACTTC
TRBJ2-1 TRBD2 TRBV24-1 16 many CATSELAGPSYNEQFF TGTGCCACCAGTGAATTAGCGGGGCCATCCTACAATGAGCAGTTCTTC
TRBJ2-3 - TRBV7-2 12 few CASRQSTDTQYF TGTGCCAGCAGACAAAGCACAGATACGCAGTATTTT
TRBJ2-5 - TRBV7-9 13 few CASSRQPQETQYF TGTGCCAGCAGCCGGCAGCCCCAAGAGACCCAGTACTTC
TRBJ2-1 TRBD2 TRBV7-3 16 few CASSLTRLAGNNEQFF TGTGCCAGCAGCTTAACAAGACTAGCGGGGAACAATGAGCAGTTCTTC
TRBJ2-1 TRBD1 TRBV6-1 14 - CASTGGSSYNEQFF TGTGCCAGCACAGGGGGTAGCTCCTACAATGAGCAGTTCTTC
TRBJ1-2 - TRBV18 15 - CASSPFRHPNYGYTF TGTGCCAGCTCACCGTTTCGACACCCTAACTATGGCTACACCTTC
TRBJ2-3 - TRBV15 14 many CATSRDRRTDTQYF TGTGCCACCAGCAGAGATCGACGCACAGATACGCAGTATTTT
TRBJ1-1 - TRBV7-2 13 few CASSLDRETEAFF TGTGCCAGCAGCTTAGACAGGGAGACTGAAGCTTTCTTT